A single sample is the source of the 10 T cell receptor beta chains below, sequenced in a study of Ad26.COV2.S vaccination and SARS-CoV-2 variants. As to treatment: about 20 received Ad26.COV2.S at low or high dose, single or two shots; five or six received placebo; per-sample allocation not given. The study sampled participants on day 63 after the first vaccine or placebo injection. Data came from immunoSEQ multiplex PCR; TCRdb stores just in-frame clones and leaves some out. The data contain 360,000 or so clones, roughly 84% of them singletons. This sample comprised peripheral blood, obtained in a trial of Ad26.COV2.S vaccine versus placebo. The receptors shown here come from a person between 18 and 65 years old who received the Ad26.COV2.S COVID-19 vaccine or a placebo.

This chain joins TRBV28 and TRBJ1-2; a weak D match, TRBD1 (5 bases). Germline lookup yields CDR1 MDHEN and CDR2 SYDVKM. V lost 7 bases to trimming and J lost 5 bases, with 17 bases between them. CDR3 length equals 14 residues. The CDR3 sequence: CASKGSAEEYGYTF. Written as DNA, the CDR3 is TGTGCCAGCAAGGGGAGCGCAGAGGAATATGGCTACACCTTC.

This clone came up many times. Other DNA sequences in the sample encode the same CDR3. The chain joins TRBV7-6 to TRBJ1-6; D uncertain. The CDR3 contains 13 residues. V was shortened by 4 bases and J by 7 bases, with 8 bases between the two germline ends. Per germline, CDR1 SGHVS and CDR2 FNYEAQ. Written as DNA, the CDR3 is TGTGCCAGCAGCTCCCGGCCGAATTCACCCCTCCACTTT. Its translation: CASSSRPNSPLHF.

The gene calls are TRBV2 and TRBJ2-3, with 14 bases that match TRBD2. CDR3 size: 15 residues. Germline-derived CDR1 and CDR2 are SNHLY and FYNNEI. V lost 8 bases, J lost 1 base, and 2 bases stayed unmatched. Here the CDR3 DNA reads TGTGCCAGCGGGGGACTAGCGGGGGGCACAGATACGCAGTATTTT. Translated, it gives CASGGLAGGTDTQYF. The full variable domain, rest sourced from reference TRBV2 and TRBJ2-3, is EPEVTQTPSHQVTQMGQEVILRCVPISNHLYFYWYRQILGQKVEFLVSFYNNEISEKSEIFDDQFSVERPDGSNFTLKIRSTKLEDSAMYFCASGGLAGGTDTQYFGPGTRLTVL.

This clone has just a few counts. The rearrangement links TRBV7-2 to TRBJ1-5; perhaps TRBD1 as D (5 bases). Germline CDR1 is SGHTA and CDR2 is FQGNSA. The length of the CDR3 is 16 residues. Trimming cost V 6 bases and J 2 bases, with 17 bases left between them. CDR3 DNA: TGTGCCAGCAGTTTCCTTCCGGGGGGAGGCAATCAGCCCCAGCATTTT. It specifies CASSFLPGGGNQPQHF.

The chain uses TRBV6-2 or TRBV6-3 and TRBJ1-2, with no clear D. In germline, CDR1 is MNHEY, CDR2 SVGEGT. This CDR3 is built from 14 residues. V was pared by 2 bases and J by 2 bases, with 9 bases between. CDR3: CASSYNSGNYGYTF. Here the CDR3 DNA reads TGTGCCAGCAGTTACAATTCTGGAAACTATGGCTACACCTTC.

The chain carries TRBV18 and TRBJ2-6; no reliable D call. The CDR3 totals 15 residues. Trimming pared 8 bases from V and 0 bases from J, leaving 11 bases between. Germline values: CDR1 KGHSH, CDR2 LQKENI. CDR3 coding DNA: TGTGCCAGCCTCCCCCAGTACTCTGGGGCCAACGTCCTGACTTTC. This translates into CASLPQYSGANVLTF. Combining the CDR3 with reference TRBV18 and TRBJ2-6 gives the whole variable domain NAGVMQNPRHLVRRRGQEARLRCSPMKGHSHVYWYRQLPEEGLKFMVYLQKENIIDESGMPKERFSAEFPKEGPSILRIQQVVRGDSAAYFCASLPQYSGANVLTFGAGSRLTVL.

The chain is built from TRBV4-1 and TRBJ2-7; D is unresolved. Deletions cut 0 bases from V and 6 bases from J, with 6 bases between. From germline, CDR1 is MGHRA and CDR2 YSYEKL. The CDR3 has 12 amino acids. This CDR3 reads CASSQDGIEQYF. The CDR3, as DNA: TGCGCCAGCAGCCAAGATGGGATCGAGCAGTACTTC.

The rearrangement uses TRBV5-1 and TRBJ1-4, with D perhaps matching TRBD1 (5 bases). Trimming cost V 0 bases and J 15 bases, with 12 bases left between them. Germline CDR1 is SGHRS and CDR2 is YFSETQ. The CDR3 consists of 12 residues. The CDR3 region has the DNA TGCGCCAGCAGCTTGGAAGGGGCGGATGTGTTTTTT. Amino acids: CASSLEGADVFF.

V gene TRBV4-1 combines with J gene TRBJ2-7; D not resolved. This CDR3 comprises 12 residues. Trimming shortened V by 1 base and J by 7 bases, and 8 bases separated the two germline ends. CDR1 MGHRA and CDR2 YSYEKL come from the germline V gene. The CDR3 bases are TGCGCCAGCAGCCAAGGGAGCCGAGAGCAGTACTTC. It codes for CASSQGSREQYF.

V is TRBV4-1 and J is TRBJ2-5; 8 nucleotides line up with TRBD2. The junction had 14 bases not matched to a gene; V was cut back by 0 bases and J by 5 bases. CDR3 length: 18 residues. CDR1 and CDR2 from the germline V gene are MGHRA and YSYEKL. CDR3 amino acids: CASSQDRVRGGSGETQYF. The CDR3 DNA is TGCGCCAGCAGCCAAGATCGGGTCCGGGGGGGCAGCGGGGAGACCCAGTACTTC.